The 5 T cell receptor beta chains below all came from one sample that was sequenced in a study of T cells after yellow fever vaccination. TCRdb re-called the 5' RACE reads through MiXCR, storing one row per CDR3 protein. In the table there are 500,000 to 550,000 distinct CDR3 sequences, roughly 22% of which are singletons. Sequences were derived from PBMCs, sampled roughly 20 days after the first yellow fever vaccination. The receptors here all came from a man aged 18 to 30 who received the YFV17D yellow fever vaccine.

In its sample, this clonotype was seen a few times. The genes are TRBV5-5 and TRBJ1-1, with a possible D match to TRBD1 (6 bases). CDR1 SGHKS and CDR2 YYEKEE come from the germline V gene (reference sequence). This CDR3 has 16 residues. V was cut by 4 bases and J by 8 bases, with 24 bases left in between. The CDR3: CASSPSRPGAGWEAFF. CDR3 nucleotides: TGTGCCAGCAGCCCATCTCGGCCAGGGGCTGGGTGGGAAGCTTTCTTT. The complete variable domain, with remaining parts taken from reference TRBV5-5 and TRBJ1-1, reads DAGVTQSPTHLIKTRGQQVTLRCSPISGHKSVSWYQQVLGQGPQFIFQYYEKEERGRGNFPDRFSARQFPNYSSELNVNALLLGDSALYLCASSPSRPGAGWEAFFGQGTRLTVV.

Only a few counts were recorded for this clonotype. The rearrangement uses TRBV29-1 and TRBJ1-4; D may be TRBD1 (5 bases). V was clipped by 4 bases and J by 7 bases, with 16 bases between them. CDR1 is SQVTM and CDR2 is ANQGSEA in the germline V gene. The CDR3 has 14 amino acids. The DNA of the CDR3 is TGCAGCGTTGGACAGACGTCCGAGGCTGAAAAACTGTTTTTT. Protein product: CSVGQTSEAEKLFF.

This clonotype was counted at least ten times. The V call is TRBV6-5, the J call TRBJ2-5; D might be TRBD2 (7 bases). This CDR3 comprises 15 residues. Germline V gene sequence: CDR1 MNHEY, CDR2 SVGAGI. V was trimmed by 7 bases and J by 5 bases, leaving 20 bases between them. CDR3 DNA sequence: TGTGCCAGCACTCAGCTCCCTAGGGGGGGGGAGACCCAGTACTTC. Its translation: CASTQLPRGGETQYF.

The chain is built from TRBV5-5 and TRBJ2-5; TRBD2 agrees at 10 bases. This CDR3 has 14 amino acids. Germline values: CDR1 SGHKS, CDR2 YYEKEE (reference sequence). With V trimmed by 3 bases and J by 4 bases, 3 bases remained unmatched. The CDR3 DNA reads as TGTGCCAGCAGCTCGCCTAGCGGGGGAGAGACCCAGTACTTC. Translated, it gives CASSSPSGGETQYF.

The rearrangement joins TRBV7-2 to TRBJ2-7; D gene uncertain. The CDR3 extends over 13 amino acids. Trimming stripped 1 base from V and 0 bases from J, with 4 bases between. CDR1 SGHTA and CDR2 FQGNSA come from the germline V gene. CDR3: CASSLDHSYEQYF. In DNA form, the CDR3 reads TGTGCCAGCAGCTTAGATCACTCCTACGAGCAGTACTTC.